A single sample gave rise to the 14 T cell receptor beta chains below, sequenced in a study of blood T cell repertoires in COVID-19 (TCRdb year 2020). Library preparation employed the immunoSEQ multiplex PCR assay. Here the immuneACCESS table is served through TCRdb, limited to in-frame sequences with V and J called. Missing clones are a known gap in these copies; in checked studies unresolved V genes cover under half, and the rest lacks a known reason. For this sample there are over 250,000 clones; roughly nine tenths appear just once. The top ten clonotypes cover around 2% of the sample. The sequenced material came from PBMCs or T cells enriched from blood (not recorded which). Receptors were obtained from a woman under 30 who had recovered from COVID-19.

The table lists this clone with a count of one. This CDR3 is CAWSVWELSEAFF. The CDR3, as DNA: TGTGCCTGGAGTGTGTGGGAGCTTTCTGAAGCTTTCTTT. The rearrangement uses TRBV30 and TRBJ1-1; D is unclear. Germline V gene lookup returns CDR1 GTSNPN and CDR2 SVGIG (reference sequence). The CDR3 spans 13 residues. V gave up 0 bases and J gave up 6 bases, with 11 bases separating them.

The chain couples TRBV4-1 to TRBJ1-1; 7 positions agree with TRBD1. This CDR3 comprises 15 residues. J lost 2 bases, V lost 3 bases, and 6 bases had no gene match. Looked up from germline, CDR1 is MGHRA and CDR2 is YSYEKL. CDR3 DNA sequence: TGCGCCAGCAGCCATACCGGGACAGACAACACTGAAGCTTTCTTT. Translation gives CASSHTGTDNTEAFF.

This clone appeared a few times. The genes are TRBV30 and TRBJ1-2, with 11 bases aligning to TRBD1. The germline V gene has CDR1 GTSNPN and CDR2 SVGIG (reference sequence). Trimming took 5 bases from V and 2 from J; bases not matched to a gene: 4. The length of the CDR3 is 14 residues. The CDR3 spells CAWAGTGGNYGYTF. CDR3 DNA sequence: TGTGCCTGGGCTGGGACAGGGGGGAACTATGGCTACACCTTC.

The V gene is TRBV20-1, the J gene TRBJ1-2; no firm D call. V lost 3 bases, J lost 5 bases, and 4 bases lay in between. In germline, CDR1 is DFQATT, CDR2 SNEGSKA (reference sequence). The CDR3 has 10 amino acids. The DNA of the CDR3 is TGCAGTGCTAGTTATTATGGCTACACCTTC. Encoded protein: CSASYYGYTF.

This chain links TRBV7-9 with TRBJ2-7; 9 nucleotides agree with TRBD1. Germline trimming cut 4 bases from V and 2 bases from J; bases unmatched to any gene: 12. CDR3 length equals 17 residues. Germline CDR1 SEHNR, CDR2 FQNEAQ (reference sequence). The CDR3: CASSSGQGNVKAYEQYF. Here the CDR3 DNA reads TGTGCCAGCAGCTCCGGACAGGGGAATGTGAAAGCCTACGAGCAGTACTTC.

This clone was observed once. V gene TRBV5-1 combines with J gene TRBJ1-3, with D unresolved. The CDR3 loop spans 13 amino acids. CDR1 is SGHRS, CDR2 YFSETQ, per germline. V was cut by 4 bases and J by 2 bases, with 7 bases left in between. The CDR3 region has the DNA TGCGCCAGCAGCCCGGAGCCTGGAAACACCATATATTTT. This translates into CASSPEPGNTIYF.

Worth noting for this clone: An end of the junction does not agree with germline; a read error may underlie this. This chain uses TRBV7-7 with TRBJ2-2; 7 bases align to TRBD2. CDR1 is SSHAT and CDR2 is FNYEAQ in the germline V gene (reference sequence). CDR3 size: 15 residues. CDR3 protein: CASSPLADNTGELFF. CDR3 nucleotide sequence: TGTGCTAGCAGTCCCCTAGCGGATAACACCGGGGAGCTGTTTTTT.

The rearrangement uses TRBV9 and TRBJ2-3; weak D call: TRBD2 (5 bases). Trimming removed 4 bases at V and 3 bases at J, with 21 bases between. CDR3 length: 17 amino acids. CDR1 and CDR2 (germline): SGDLS, YYNGEE. CDR3 sequence: CASSSAQGLDVTDTQYF. Written as DNA, the CDR3 is TGTGCCAGCAGCTCTGCTCAAGGACTGGATGTTACAGATACGCAGTATTTT.

The V and J genes are TRBV5-1 and TRBJ2-1; the match to TRBD1 covers 7 bases. Germline V gene data show CDR1 as SGHRS and CDR2 as YFSETQ. The CDR3 sequence is 14 residues long. The V gene end was trimmed by 6 bases and the J gene end by 8 bases; junction bases not matched to a gene: 11. As DNA, the CDR3 is TGCGCCAGCACCTCCCGAACAGGGGTGGATGAGCAGTTCTTC. Residues: CASTSRTGVDEQFF. Variable domain in full (rest from reference TRBV5-1 and TRBJ2-1): KAGVTQTPRYLIKTRGQQVTLSCSPISGHRSVSWYQQTPGQGLQFLFEYFSETQRNKGNFPGRFSGRQFSNSRSEMNVSTLELGDSALYLCASTSRTGVDEQFFGPGTRLTVL.

A single count supports this clone. J is TRBJ2-7 and V is TRBV5-1, with no clear D. The CDR3 loop spans 11 amino acids. The V gene lost 5 bases and the J gene lost 3 bases, with 6 bases spanning the gap. Germline CDR1 SGHRS, CDR2 YFSETQ. The CDR3 region is CASRGFYEQYF. The CDR3 region has the DNA TGCGCCAGCAGGGGCTTCTACGAGCAGTACTTC.

The chain carries TRBV30 and TRBJ1-6; 7 bases match TRBD1. Per germline, CDR1 GTSNPN and CDR2 SVGIG (reference sequence). This CDR3 contains 15 residues. V was clipped by 0 bases and J by 8 bases; unmatched bases: 7. CDR3 residues: CAWSVSARGDSPLHF. CDR3 coding DNA: TGTGCCTGGAGTGTATCGGCCAGGGGGGATTCACCCCTCCACTTT.

The genes are TRBV11-2 and TRBJ2-2, with a tentative D call TRBD2 (5 bases). The CDR3 contains 14 residues. CDR1 is SGHAT and CDR2 is FQNNGV in the germline V gene. Trimming cost V 4 bases and J 8 bases, with 14 bases left between them. DNA for the CDR3: TGTGCCAGCAGCTCCCAACAGAGGGCTGGGGAGCTGTTTTTT. It encodes CASSSQQRAGELFF.

The chain carries TRBV12-2 and TRBJ1-2; the table's D call, TRBD1, has no DNA check behind it. TRBV12-2 is listed as a pseudogene. The CDR3 has 17 residues. The chain's CDR3 is CASRTGTGGASHYGYTF. CDR3 bases: TGTGCAAGTCGCACCGGGACAGGGGGCGCTTCCCACTATGGCTACACCTTC.

The genes are TRBV13 and TRBJ1-2; 8 bases are a match to TRBD1. The CDR3 is 13 residues long. Germline V gene data show CDR1 as PRHDT and CDR2 as FYEKMQ (reference sequence). V shed 8 bases and J 4 bases; nucleotides not matched to a gene: 6. CDR3 in amino acids: CASCLQGAYGYTF. CDR3 nucleotides: TGTGCCAGCTGCCTGCAGGGGGCCTATGGCTACACCTTC.